These 18 T cell receptor beta chains share one sample of origin, sequenced in a study of T cells expressing NK-cell markers. Using the 5' RACE reads, TCRdb records one entry per CDR3 protein without DNA. In total, the table holds some 340,000 distinct CDR3 sequences. The sample comprised blood T cells: a sorted CD56 or NKG2C T cell subset, CD4+ or CD8+ T cells, or bulk PBMC T cells (not recorded which). Source of these receptors: a man aged 18-69 years in good health.

The chain couples TRBV14 to TRBJ2-1; no DNA is available, so the TRBD1 call from TCRdb remains unchecked. Germline CDR1 is SGHDN and CDR2 is FVKESK. The CDR3 length is 12 residues. Here the CDR3 reads CASSPDRDEQFF.

This chain connects TRBV12-3 or TRBV12-4 to TRBJ2-5; TCRdb picks TRBD1, but there is no DNA to check that call. The CDR3 totals 15 residues. The CDR3 region is CASSLSLPRGQTQYF.

The V gene is TRBV11-1, the J gene TRBJ1-6; the D gene TCRdb calls, TRBD1, cannot be checked with no DNA. In germline, CDR1 is SGHAT, CDR2 FQDESV (reference sequence). This CDR3 has 18 amino acids. CDR3 loop: CASSPSGGQGVNNSPLHF.

The chain carries TRBV7-9 and TRBJ2-3; TCRdb's assignment of TRBD2 cannot be checked, as there is no DNA. The CDR3 runs to 17 residues. Looked up from germline, CDR1 is SEHNR and CDR2 is FQNEAQ (reference sequence). The CDR3: CASSFRSSGGSTDTQYF. The variable domain in full, with the rest retrieved from reference TRBV7-9 and TRBJ2-3, is DTGVSQNPRHKITKRGQNVTFRCDPISEHNRLYWYRQTLGQGPEFLTYFQNEAQLEKSRLLSDRFSAERPKGSFSTLEIQRTEQGDSAMYLCASSFRSSGGSTDTQYFGPGTRLTVL.

The genes are TRBV12-3 or TRBV12-4 and TRBJ2-1; TCRdb names TRBD2, which stays unverified in the absence of DNA. The CDR3 extends over 13 amino acids. The CDR3 protein is CASTGLAGDEQFF.

This sequence joins TRBV29-1 and TRBJ2-3; as DNA is missing, the TRBD1 call by TCRdb cannot be tested. The CDR3 runs 15 residues. Looked up from germline, CDR1 is SQVTM and CDR2 is ANQGSEA. CDR3: CSTKGRAYSTDTQYF.

This chain links TRBV7-9 with TRBJ2-7; TCRdb designates TRBD1, a call that cannot be tested without DNA. Germline CDR1 and CDR2: SEHNR and FQNEAQ (reference sequence). The CDR3 sequence is 15 residues long. This CDR3 is CASSTTGPSSYEQYF.

The chain joins TRBV6-1 to TRBJ1-2; TCRdb's D call of TRBD1 is untestable without DNA. Germline V gene data show CDR1 as MNHNS and CDR2 as SASEGT. The CDR3 extends over 16 amino acids. The CDR3 loop is CASSEADVTGLYGYTF.

The chain has TRBV7-6 and TRBJ2-3; the D call of TRBD1 rests on TCRdb alone, since no DNA is present to check it. The germline CDR1 and CDR2 sequences are SGHVS and FNYEAQ. This CDR3 contains 18 residues. CDR3 region: CASSPLGWRSGSTDTQYF.

This chain links TRBV6-1 with TRBJ2-5; without DNA, the TCRdb call of TRBD1 cannot be checked. This CDR3 has 15 residues. Per germline, CDR1 MNHNS and CDR2 SASEGT. This CDR3 is CASKIPGTGGETQYF.

This sequence joins TRBV5-6 and TRBJ2-6; TCRdb lists TRBD2, though no DNA is available to test this call. The CDR3 is 18 residues long. Looked up from germline, CDR1 is SGHDT and CDR2 is YYEEEE. The CDR3 is CASSLLGASVSGANVLTF.

This rearrangement joins TRBV4-1 to TRBJ2-1; TCRdb's assignment of TRBD2 cannot be checked, as there is no DNA. Germline V lookup: CDR1 MGHRA, CDR2 YSYEKL. The CDR3 spans 17 residues. CDR3 loop: CASSQDQTSGSYNEQFF.

The rearrangement joins TRBV14 to TRBJ2-1; TCRdb reports TRBD1, a call that lacks DNA to check it against. Germline V gives CDR1 SGHDN, CDR2 FVKESK. The CDR3 consists of 13 residues. CDR3 residues: CASSPGTRSEQFF.

This rearrangement joins TRBV25-1 to TRBJ2-3; lacking DNA, the TRBD1 call made by TCRdb goes unchecked. This CDR3 has 13 residues. Germline V gene data show CDR1 as MGHDK and CDR2 as SYGVNS. The CDR3 loop is CASRQGPTDTQYF. Complete variable domain (other parts from reference TRBV25-1 and TRBJ2-3): EADIYQTPRYLVIGTGKKITLECSQTMGHDKMYWYQQDPGMELHLIHYSYGVNSTEKGDLSSESTVSRIRTEHFPLTLESARPSHTSQYLCASRQGPTDTQYFGPGTRLTVL.

The rearrangement uses TRBV5-4 and TRBJ2-1. Germline-derived CDR1 and CDR2 are SGHNT and YYREEE (reference sequence). The CDR3 is 13 amino acids. CDR3 in amino acids: CASSQGYNNEQFF.

The V and J genes are TRBV7-9 and TRBJ1-6. Germline V lookup: CDR1 SEHNR, CDR2 FQNEAQ (reference sequence). This CDR3 contains 14 residues. The CDR3 loop is CASSLVVADSPLHF. Combining the CDR3 with reference TRBV7-9 and TRBJ1-6 gives the whole variable domain DTGVSQNPRHKITKRGQNVTFRCDPISEHNRLYWYRQTLGQGPEFLTYFQNEAQLEKSRLLSDRFSAERPKGSFSTLEIQRTEQGDSAMYLCASSLVVADSPLHFGNGTRLTVT.

This chain links TRBV20-1 with TRBJ2-1; there is no DNA to check the TCRdb D call of TRBD1. Germline CDR1 is DFQATT and CDR2 is SNEGSKA (reference sequence). This CDR3 is built from 14 residues. CDR3 sequence: CSAVPGQKYNEQFF.

The chain joins TRBV7-2 to TRBJ1-4. CDR3 length: 15 amino acids. Germline CDR1 is SGHTA and CDR2 is FQGNSA. The CDR3 spells CASSVFRTTNEKLFF.